A few counts support the clone carrying this TCR beta chain. In building TCR beta libraries, iRepertoire HTBI primers were used together with Arm-PCR of CDR3 regions. Using its own MiXCR run on the multiplex PCR reads, TCRdb lists one record per CDR3 protein. The repertoire holds about 350,000 distinct CDR3 sequences, with about a sixth as singletons. As to time point: newly diagnosed GD, antithyroid drugs for less than 3 months. Extracted RNA from PBMCs served as the source of the TCR library. This record belongs to a study of regulatory T cells in long-lasting Graves disease. A further study also used this sample, focusing on T cells in Graves' hyperthyroidism and ophthalmopathy. Per that study: TCR CDR3 underwent first-round RT-PCR with the HTBI primer set. Most thyroid-expanded clonotypes above 0.001 were also found in blood.

The sample in question was peripheral blood mononuclear cells (PBMCs), obtained at new diagnosis, from a patient treated with antithyroid drugs. This sequence was found in a woman under 30 with Graves disease.

Here the CDR3 DNA reads TGTGCCAGTAACCCGGCAGTAGGTCTAGCTGTCTACAATGAGCAGTTCTTC. Translating it yields CASNPAVGLAVYNEQFF. This rearrangement joins TRBV19 to TRBJ2-1; D might be TRBD2 (5 bases). Trimming stripped 7 bases from V and 3 bases from J, with 22 bases between. Germline CDR1 is LNHDA and CDR2 is SQIVND (reference sequence). The CDR3 is made up of 17 amino acids.